These 14 T cell receptor beta chains were sequenced from one sample in a study of a mutant IDH1 vaccine in newly diagnosed glioma. No antigen has been identified for these receptors. Assay used: immunoSEQ multiplex PCR; TCRdb lists only in-frame clones, some missing. The repertoire consists of tens of thousands of clones, with approximately 88% occurring once and the leading ten covering 8.5% to 9.5%. Stated time point: week 11, during vaccination. Vaccination comprised doses that each held 300 ug of mutant IDH1 20-mer peptide, plus topical imiquimod. Sequenced here: PBMCs, sampled from a glioma patient whose treatment included an IDH1 peptide vaccine. These receptors all come from a woman in her 50s with glioma.

V gene TRBV25-1 combines with J gene TRBJ2-1, with D possibly TRBD1 on 6 matching bases. Germline assignment: CDR1 MGHDK and CDR2 SYGVNS. The CDR3 is 15 amino acids. V was clipped by 1 base and J by 6 bases, with 13 bases between them. The CDR3 nucleotides read TGTGCCAGCAGTGAATCCAGGGGAATCAGCAATGAGCAGTTCTTC. It encodes CASSESRGISNEQFF.

This chain uses TRBV10-3 with TRBJ2-1; maybe TRBD2 (6 bases). Germline CDR1 and CDR2: ENHRY and SYGVKD. The V end was cut by 5 bases, the J end by 0 bases, with 14 bases between. CDR3 size: 16 residues. The CDR3 protein is CAISPGLRSSYNEQFF. The CDR3 DNA sequence: TGTGCCATCAGTCCGGGACTGAGGAGCTCCTACAATGAGCAGTTCTTC.

The chain combines TRBV7-2 with TRBJ2-7; possibly TRBD1 for D (6 bases). The CDR3 loop spans 14 amino acids. In germline, CDR1 is SGHTA, CDR2 FQGNSA. Trimming took 3 bases from V and 2 from J, leaving 11 bases between them. The CDR3 nucleotides read TGTGCCAGCAGCTTTCAGACAGGCCCCTACGAGCAGTACTTC. Residues: CASSFQTGPYEQYF.

V gene TRBV27 combines with J gene TRBJ1-5; 7 positions match TRBD1. CDR1 and CDR2 (germline): MNHEY, SMNVEV (reference sequence). The length of the CDR3 is 18 residues. Trimming at V came to 2 bases and at J to 0 bases, leaving 10 bases not matched to a gene. This chain's CDR3 is CASSLGGPGGYSNQPQHF. For the CDR3, the DNA is TGTGCCAGCAGTTTAGGGGGGCCAGGGGGATATAGCAATCAGCCCCAGCATTTT.

The chain carries TRBV5-4 and TRBJ2-1, with 10 bases identical to TRBD2. Germline CDR1 and CDR2: SGHNT and YYREEE (reference sequence). Trimming took 5 bases from V and 4 from J; bases not matched to a gene: 6. The CDR3 length is 15 residues. The CDR3 coding sequence is TGTGCCAGCAGTCGAGGTAGCGGGGGGTACAATGAGCAGTTCTTC. Its translation is CASSRGSGGYNEQFF.

This clone appeared once. The J gene is TRBJ1-2, the V gene TRBV7-9, with D tentatively TRBD1 (5 bases). Trimming removed 1 base from V and 8 bases from J, with 11 bases in between. The CDR3 extends over 13 amino acids. Germline V lookup: CDR1 SEHNR, CDR2 FQNEAQ (reference sequence). CDR3 region: CASSLEAGRGYTF. The CDR3 bases are TGTGCCAGCAGCTTAGAGGCAGGGAGAGGCTACACCTTC.

The rearrangement links TRBV9 to TRBJ1-5; TRBD1 might be the D (5 bases). V lost 4 bases and J lost 0, with 14 bases in between. The CDR3 loop spans 16 amino acids. Germline V gives CDR1 SGDLS, CDR2 YYNGEE. This CDR3 is CASSPSTGDSNQPQHF. The CDR3 bases are TGTGCCAGCAGCCCCTCCACAGGAGATAGCAATCAGCCCCAGCATTTT.

This chain joins TRBV19 and TRBJ1-1; D is perhaps TRBD1 (6 bases). Germline V gene sequence: CDR1 LNHDA, CDR2 SQIVND (reference sequence). The CDR3 loop spans 15 amino acids. The V end lost 7 bases, the J end lost 5 bases, and 20 bases lay between the germline ends. The CDR3 sequence: CASKMGGGRWTEAFF. The CDR3 DNA reads as TGTGCCAGTAAGATGGGAGGGGGGAGGTGGACTGAAGCTTTCTTT.

The gene calls are TRBV5-1 and TRBJ1-1, with 8 bases fitting TRBD1. Trimming at V came to 5 bases and at J to 5 bases, leaving 8 bases not matched to a gene. The V gene's germline CDR1 is SGHRS and CDR2 YFSETQ. This CDR3 region has 14 residues. CDR3 loop: CASSLQGERTEAFF. CDR3 nucleotides: TGCGCCAGCAGTTTACAGGGGGAGAGGACTGAAGCTTTCTTT.

The chain's CDR3 is CASSPRGFSYNEQFF. CDR3 coding DNA: TGTGCCAGCAGCCCCCGGGGGTTCTCCTACAATGAGCAGTTCTTC. The V and J genes are TRBV9 and TRBJ2-1; D is perhaps TRBD2 (6 bases). The CDR3 is 15 amino acids. Germline loops: CDR1 SGDLS, CDR2 YYNGEE. The germline V and J ends were trimmed by 4 bases and 0 bases, with 11 bases remaining between them.

V and J are TRBV25-1 and TRBJ2-4, with a possible D match to TRBD1 (5 bases). The CDR3 covers 14 residues. V dropped 5 bases and J dropped 6 bases, with 14 bases sitting between them. Germline CDR1 reads MGHDK; CDR2 reads SYGVNS. For the CDR3, the DNA is TGTGCCAGCAGTAGAGACAGTATGCCAAACATTCAGTACTTC. Translating gives CASSRDSMPNIQYF. Variable domain in full (rest from reference TRBV25-1 and TRBJ2-4): EADIYQTPRYLVIGTGKKITLECSQTMGHDKMYWYQQDPGMELHLIHYSYGVNSTEKGDLSSESTVSRIRTEHFPLTLESARPSHTSQYLCASSRDSMPNIQYFGAGTRLSVL.

This clone was detected only once. The J gene is TRBJ2-1, the V gene TRBV9; the D call may be TRBD1 or TRBD2 (5 bases each). The germline V and J ends were trimmed by 3 bases and 3 bases, with 16 bases remaining between them. Germline lookup yields CDR1 SGDLS and CDR2 YYNGEE. This CDR3 has 16 residues. CDR3 bases: TGTGCCAGCAGCGAGAGGCGAGGGACCTACTACAATGAGCAGTTCTTC. Protein product: CASSERRGTYYNEQFF.

This rearrangement joins TRBV30 to TRBJ2-5; D not resolved. CDR3 length: 10 residues. The V end lost 3 bases, the J end lost 5 bases, and 4 bases lay between the germline ends. The germline V gene encodes CDR1 GTSNPN and CDR2 SVGIG (reference sequence). The CDR3 DNA follows: TGTGCCTGGAGCCGGGAGACCCAGTACTTC. This gives the protein CAWSRETQYF.

This clone was observed a single time. V usage is TRBV6-6 and J usage is TRBJ1-3; unclear D gene. The CDR3 loop spans 11 amino acids. The V end lost 6 bases, the J end lost 5 bases, and 5 bases lay between the germline ends. The germline V gene encodes CDR1 MNHNY and CDR2 SVGAGI (reference sequence). DNA for the CDR3: TGTGCCAGCAGCGCCCGAAACACCATATATTTT. Its translation: CASSARNTIYF.